The clone carrying this T cell receptor beta chain was observed a few times. Its antigen is unknown. No treatment of any kind had been given to any patient before thyroid surgery. This CDR3 has 13 amino acids. In germline, CDR1 is MDHEN, CDR2 SYDVKM. V was trimmed by 2 bases and J by 8 bases, leaving 12 bases between them. In the original analysis: A distant-metastasis classifier for papillary thyroid cancer was built using CDR3 differences across clinicopathological groups. TCRdb re-called clones via MiXCR from the PCR reads. TCRdb, rather than the study authors, made the V and J calls. The repertoire holds 30,000 to 40,000 clones, with 33% as singletons. The sample is drawn from a study of metastatic and nonmetastatic thyroid tumors. On the study more broadly: A comparison of repertoires was made across blood and tumor or nodule tissue from malignant and benign thyroid patients. Whole-study results and caveats: When malignant thyroid tumors were compared with benign nodules, TCR beta diversity was reportedly significantly higher in the malignant tumors. This held in both blood and tumor samples.

The chain employs TRBV28 and TRBJ1-2, with D perhaps matching TRBD1 (6 bases). The origin of this receptor is a female donor with papillary thyroid cancer or a benign thyroid nodule (not recorded which). Some clones in this sample may be carry-over from other donors' samples. What was sequenced was tumor tissue. The CDR3 DNA is TGTGCCAGCAGTTTAGAATACAGGGACGGCTACACCTTC. This encodes CASSLEYRDGYTF.